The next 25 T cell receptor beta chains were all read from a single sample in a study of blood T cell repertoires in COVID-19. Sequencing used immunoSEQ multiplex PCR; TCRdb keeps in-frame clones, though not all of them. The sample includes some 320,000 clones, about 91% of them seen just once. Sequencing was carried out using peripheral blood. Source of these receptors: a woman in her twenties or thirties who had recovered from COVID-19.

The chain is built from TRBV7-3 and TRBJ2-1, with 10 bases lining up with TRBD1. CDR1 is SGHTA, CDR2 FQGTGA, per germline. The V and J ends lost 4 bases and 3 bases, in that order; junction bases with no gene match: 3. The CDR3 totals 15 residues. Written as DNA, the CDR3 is TGTGCCAGCAGCTCGACAGGGGGCATCTACAATGAGCAGTTCTTC. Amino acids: CASSSTGGIYNEQFF.

CDR3 nucleotides: TGTGCCAGCAGCGTAGCCTTCGGACAGAAGAGGGAAAATGAGCAGTTCTTC. Its translation: CASSVAFGQKRENEQFF. The J gene is TRBJ2-1, the V gene TRBV9, with D perhaps matching TRBD1 (6 bases). Trimming left V 0 bases short and J 7 bases short, with 20 bases between. Germline V CDR1 and CDR2: SGDLS, YYNGEE. The CDR3 runs 17 residues.

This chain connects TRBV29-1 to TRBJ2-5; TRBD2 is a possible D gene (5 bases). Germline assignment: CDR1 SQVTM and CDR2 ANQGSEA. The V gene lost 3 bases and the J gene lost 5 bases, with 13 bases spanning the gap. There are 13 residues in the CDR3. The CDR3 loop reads CSVDPAGGETQYF. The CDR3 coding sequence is TGCAGCGTTGACCCGGCGGGTGGGGAGACCCAGTACTTC.

CDR3 loop: CAISEGTGVGEQYF. The CDR3 bases are TGTGCCATCAGTGAAGGGACAGGGGTCGGCGAGCAGTACTTC. The chain has TRBV10-3 and TRBJ2-7; 10 nucleotides align to TRBD1. The CDR3 is made up of 14 amino acids. V shed 3 bases and J 6 bases; nucleotides not matched to a gene: 5. Germline V gene data show CDR1 as ENHRY and CDR2 as SYGVKD.

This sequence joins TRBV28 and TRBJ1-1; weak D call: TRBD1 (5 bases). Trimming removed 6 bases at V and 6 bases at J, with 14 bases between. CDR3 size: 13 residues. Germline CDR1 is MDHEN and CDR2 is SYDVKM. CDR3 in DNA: TGTGCCAGCAGAGAGGCCATGGGGCCTGAAGCTTTCTTT. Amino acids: CASREAMGPEAFF.

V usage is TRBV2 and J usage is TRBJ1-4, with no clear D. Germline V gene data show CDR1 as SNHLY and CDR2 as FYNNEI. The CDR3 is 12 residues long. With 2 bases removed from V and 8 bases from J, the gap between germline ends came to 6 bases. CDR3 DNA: TGTGCCAGCAGTGAATTGGGCGAAAAACTGTTTTTT. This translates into CASSELGEKLFF. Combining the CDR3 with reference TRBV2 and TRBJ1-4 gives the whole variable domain EPEVTQTPSHQVTQMGQEVILRCVPISNHLYFYWYRQILGQKVEFLVSFYNNEISEKSEIFDDQFSVERPDGSNFTLKIRSTKLEDSAMYFCASSELGEKLFFGSGTQLSVL.

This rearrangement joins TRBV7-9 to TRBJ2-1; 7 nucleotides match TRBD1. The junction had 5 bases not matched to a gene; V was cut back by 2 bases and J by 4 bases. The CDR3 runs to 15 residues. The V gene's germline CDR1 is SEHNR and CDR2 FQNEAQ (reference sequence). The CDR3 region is CASSLFLQGYNEQFF. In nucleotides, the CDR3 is TGTGCCAGCAGCTTATTTTTACAGGGGTACAATGAGCAGTTCTTC.

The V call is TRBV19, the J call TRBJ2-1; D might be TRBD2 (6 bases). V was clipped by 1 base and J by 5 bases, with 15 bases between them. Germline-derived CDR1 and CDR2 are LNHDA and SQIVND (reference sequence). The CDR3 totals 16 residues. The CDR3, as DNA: TGTGCCAGTAGTATAGCCGCGGGAACGAGACACAATGAGCAGTTCTTC. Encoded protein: CASSIAAGTRHNEQFF.

In nucleotides, the CDR3 is TGTGCCTGGAAACAGGGGGCGTTGCTCGGCACTGAAGCTTTCTTT. The encoded protein is CAWKQGALLGTEAFF. The gene calls are TRBV30 and TRBJ1-1; TRBD1 agrees at 9 bases. Germline lookup yields CDR1 GTSNPN and CDR2 SVGIG (reference sequence). This CDR3 contains 15 residues. V lost 4 bases to trimming and J lost 4 bases; unmatched junction nucleotides: 10.

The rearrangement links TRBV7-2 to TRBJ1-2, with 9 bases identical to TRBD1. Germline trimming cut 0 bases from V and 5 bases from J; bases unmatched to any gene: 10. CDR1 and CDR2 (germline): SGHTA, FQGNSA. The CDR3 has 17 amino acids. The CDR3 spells CASSLAQGARLIYGYTF. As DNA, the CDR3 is TGTGCCAGCAGCTTAGCACAGGGGGCTCGTCTGATTTATGGCTACACCTTC.

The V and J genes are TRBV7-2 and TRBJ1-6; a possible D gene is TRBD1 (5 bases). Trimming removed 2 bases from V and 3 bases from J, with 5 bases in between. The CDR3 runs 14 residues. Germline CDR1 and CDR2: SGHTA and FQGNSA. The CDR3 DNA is TGTGCCAGCAGCTTAACAGGCTATAATTCACCCCTCCACTTT. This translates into CASSLTGYNSPLHF.

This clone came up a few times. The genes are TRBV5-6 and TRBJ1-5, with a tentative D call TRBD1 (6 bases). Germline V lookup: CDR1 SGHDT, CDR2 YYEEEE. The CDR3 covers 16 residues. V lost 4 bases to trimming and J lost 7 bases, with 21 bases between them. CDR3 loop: CASSRMGQGPAQPQHF. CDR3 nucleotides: TGTGCCAGCAGCAGGATGGGCCAGGGGCCCGCACAGCCCCAGCATTTT.

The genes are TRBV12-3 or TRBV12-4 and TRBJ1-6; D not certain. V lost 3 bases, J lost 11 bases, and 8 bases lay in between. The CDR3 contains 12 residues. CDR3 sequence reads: CASSFNNPPLHF. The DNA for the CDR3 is TGTGCCAGCAGTTTCAACAATCCACCCCTCCACTTT.

The CDR3 bases are TGCGCCAGCAGCCTAGGGACCAACGGCGGGGAACTGTTTTTT. It codes for CASSLGTNGGELFF. The chain has TRBV5-1 and TRBJ1-4; the D gene is possibly TRBD1 (5 bases). With 4 bases removed from V and 12 bases from J, the gap between germline ends came to 19 bases. The CDR3 is made up of 14 amino acids. Per the germline V gene, CDR1 is SGHRS and CDR2 is YFSETQ.

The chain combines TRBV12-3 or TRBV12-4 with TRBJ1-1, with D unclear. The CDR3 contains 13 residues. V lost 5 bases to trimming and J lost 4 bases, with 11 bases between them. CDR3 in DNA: TGTGCCAGCAGTGGTATGCGGGGCACTGAAGCTTTCTTT. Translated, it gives CASSGMRGTEAFF.

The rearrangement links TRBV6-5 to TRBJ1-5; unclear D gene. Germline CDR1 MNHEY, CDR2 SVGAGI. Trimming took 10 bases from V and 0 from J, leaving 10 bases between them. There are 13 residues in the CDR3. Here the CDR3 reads CATGKDSNQPQHF. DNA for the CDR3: TGTGCCACGGGGAAAGATAGCAATCAGCCCCAGCATTTT.

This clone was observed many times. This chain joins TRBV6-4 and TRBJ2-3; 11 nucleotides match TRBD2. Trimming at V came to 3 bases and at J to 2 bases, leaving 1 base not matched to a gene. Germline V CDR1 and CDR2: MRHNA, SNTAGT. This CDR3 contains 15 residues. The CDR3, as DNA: TGTGCCAGCAGTGAGACTAGCGGGGTCACAGATACGCAGTATTTT. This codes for CASSETSGVTDTQYF.

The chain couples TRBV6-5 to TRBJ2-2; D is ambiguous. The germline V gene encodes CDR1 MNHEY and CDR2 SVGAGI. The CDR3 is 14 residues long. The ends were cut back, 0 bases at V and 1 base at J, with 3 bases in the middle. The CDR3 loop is CASSYSWNTGELFF. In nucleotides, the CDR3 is TGTGCCAGCAGTTACTCCTGGAACACCGGGGAGCTGTTTTTT.

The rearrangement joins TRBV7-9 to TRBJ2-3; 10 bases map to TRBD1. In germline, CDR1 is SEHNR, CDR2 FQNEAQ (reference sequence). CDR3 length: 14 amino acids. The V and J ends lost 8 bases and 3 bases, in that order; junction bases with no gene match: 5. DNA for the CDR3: TGTGCCAGCGAGACAGGGGGCCTAACAGATACGCAGTATTTT. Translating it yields CASETGGLTDTQYF.

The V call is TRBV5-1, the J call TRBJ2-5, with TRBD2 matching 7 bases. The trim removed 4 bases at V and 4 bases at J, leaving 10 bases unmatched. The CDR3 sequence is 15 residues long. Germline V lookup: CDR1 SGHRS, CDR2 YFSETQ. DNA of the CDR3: TGCGCCAGCAGCGAAGGGTTCCGCGGGGGAGAGACCCAGTACTTC. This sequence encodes CASSEGFRGGETQYF.

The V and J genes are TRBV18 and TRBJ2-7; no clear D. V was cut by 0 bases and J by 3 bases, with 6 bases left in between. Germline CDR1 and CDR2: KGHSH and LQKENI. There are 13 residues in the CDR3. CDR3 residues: CASSPPGGYEQYF. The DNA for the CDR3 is TGTGCCAGCTCACCACCCGGCGGCTACGAGCAGTACTTC.

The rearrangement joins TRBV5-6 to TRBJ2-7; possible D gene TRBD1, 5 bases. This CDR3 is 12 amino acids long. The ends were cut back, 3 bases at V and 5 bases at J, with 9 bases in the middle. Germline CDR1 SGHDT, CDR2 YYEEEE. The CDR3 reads CASSYQGHEQYF. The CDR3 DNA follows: TGTGCCAGCAGCTATCAGGGCCACGAGCAGTACTTC.

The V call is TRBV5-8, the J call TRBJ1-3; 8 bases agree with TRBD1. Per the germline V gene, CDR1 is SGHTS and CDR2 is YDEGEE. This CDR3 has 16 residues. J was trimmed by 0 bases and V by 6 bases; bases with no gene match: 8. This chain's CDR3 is CASTSYTGGSGNTIYF. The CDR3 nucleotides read TGTGCCAGCACCTCATATACAGGGGGCTCTGGAAACACCATATATTTT. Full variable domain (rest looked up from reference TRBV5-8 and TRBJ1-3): EAGVTQSPTHLIKTRGQQATLRCSPISGHTSVYWYQQALGLGLQFLLWYDEGEERNRGNFPPRFSGRQFPNYSSELNVNALELEDSALYLCASTSYTGGSGNTIYFGEGSWLTVV.

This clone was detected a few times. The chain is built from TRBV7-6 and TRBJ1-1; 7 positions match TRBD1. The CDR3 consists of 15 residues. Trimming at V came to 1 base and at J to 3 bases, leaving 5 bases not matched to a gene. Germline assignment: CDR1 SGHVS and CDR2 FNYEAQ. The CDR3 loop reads CASSLGGGFDTEAFF. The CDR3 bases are TGTGCCAGCAGCTTAGGAGGGGGCTTTGACACTGAAGCTTTCTTT.

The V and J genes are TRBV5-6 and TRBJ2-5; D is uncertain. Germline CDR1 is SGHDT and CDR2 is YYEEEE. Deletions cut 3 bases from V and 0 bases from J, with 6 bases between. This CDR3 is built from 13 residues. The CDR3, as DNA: TGTGCCAGCAGCTCCAGAAACCAAGAGACCCAGTACTTC. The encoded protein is CASSSRNQETQYF.